The 27 T cell receptor beta chains listed next were all sequenced from one sample in a study of T cells in Graves' hyperthyroidism and ophthalmopathy. It was RNA transcripts that yielded the amplified TCR beta CDR3 regions. First-round RT-PCR of the TCR CDR3 relied on the HTBI primer set. In TCRdb, the multiplex PCR reads were re-called with MiXCR into one record per CDR3 protein. The sample includes roughly 800,000 distinct CDR3 sequences, about two fifths of them seen just once. The sample comprised blood. Receptors originate from a man between 18 and 35 years old with Graves' hyperthyroidism.

This clonotype has just a few counts. The rearrangement uses TRBV5-1 and TRBJ1-1, with unresolved D. Germline CDR1 reads SGHRS; CDR2 reads YFSETQ. The V and J ends lost 6 bases and 4 bases respectively, with 13 bases between them. This CDR3 contains 13 residues. The CDR3 sequence: CASKHEVGTEAFF. Here the CDR3 DNA reads TGCGCCAGCAAGCACGAGGTTGGCACTGAAGCTTTCTTT.

This sequence joins TRBV20-1 and TRBJ2-7; either TRBD1 or TRBD2 may supply D (5 bases each). Looked up from germline, CDR1 is DFQATT and CDR2 is SNEGSKA (reference sequence). This CDR3 has 13 amino acids. Deletions cut 1 base from V and 10 bases from J, with 17 bases between. CDR3 nucleotides: TGCAGTGCTAGAGGAGGGGCAACTTTGGAACAGTACTTC. This sequence encodes CSARGGATLEQYF.

The chain couples TRBV30 to TRBJ1-5; the match to TRBD1 covers 8 bases. The junction had 4 bases not matched to a gene; V was cut back by 2 bases and J by 7 bases. Germline lookup yields CDR1 GTSNPN and CDR2 SVGIG (reference sequence). The CDR3 loop spans 13 amino acids. The CDR3 loop is CAWSPTGDQPQHF. CDR3 in DNA: TGTGCCTGGAGTCCGACAGGGGACCAGCCCCAGCATTTT.

The J gene is TRBJ2-7, the V gene TRBV15, with a tentative D call TRBD1 (7 bases). V lost 5 bases, J lost 2 bases, and 10 bases lay in between. Germline V gene lookup returns CDR1 LNHNV and CDR2 YYDKDF (reference sequence). The CDR3 consists of 13 residues. Here the CDR3 DNA reads TGTGCCACCAGCGGCGGGACAGCCTACGAGCAGTACTTC. Its translation is CATSGGTAYEQYF.

This clonotype was recorded at least ten times. The chain links TRBV5-1 to TRBJ1-2; D may be TRBD1 (5 bases). Trimming took off 3 bases at V and 7 bases at J, with 13 bases between the two ends. CDR1 is SGHRS and CDR2 is YFSETQ in the germline V gene. The CDR3 spans 13 residues. As DNA, the CDR3 is TGCGCCAGCAGCTCGGGCGCGGGACCTGGCTACACCTTC. Encoded protein: CASSSGAGPGYTF.

Only a few counts were recorded for this clonotype. The V and J genes are TRBV19 and TRBJ2-2; 8 bases map to TRBD1. The CDR3 runs 14 residues. V trimming: 1 base; J trimming: 7 bases; junction bases outside the gene matches: 2. CDR1 and CDR2 (germline): LNHDA, SQIVND (reference sequence). DNA of the CDR3: TGTGCCAGTAGTATAGGACAGGGGAACGGGGAGCTGTTTTTT. It encodes CASSIGQGNGELFF.

Of note for this clonotype: A read error may account for a junction end that differs from germline. The gene calls are TRBV11-1 and TRBJ2-6; the D gene is possibly TRBD1 (5 bases). This CDR3 has 15 amino acids. Germline assignment: CDR1 SGHAT and CDR2 FQDESV (reference sequence). For the CDR3, the DNA is TGTGCCGGCAGTCCCGACAGTACTGGGGCCAACGTCCTGACTTTC. It is translated as CAGSPDSTGANVLTF.

The rearrangement uses TRBV5-1 and TRBJ2-7; D possibly corresponds to TRBD2 (6 bases). Germline V gene sequence: CDR1 SGHRS, CDR2 YFSETQ. The CDR3 is 14 amino acids. Trimming took 4 bases from V and 6 from J, leaving 17 bases between them. CDR3: CASSRFEAGGEQYF. In DNA, the CDR3 is TGCGCCAGCAGCCGGTTTGAGGCCGGGGGCGAGCAGTACTTC.

The genes are TRBV7-9 and TRBJ2-7; 14 nucleotides agree with TRBD2. Germline lookup yields CDR1 SEHNR and CDR2 FQNEAQ (reference sequence). The trim removed 1 base at V and 2 bases at J, leaving 13 bases unmatched. The length of the CDR3 is 20 residues. The chain's CDR3 is CASSLGGGTSGSFSPYEQYF. The CDR3, as DNA: TGTGCCAGCAGCTTAGGCGGCGGGACTAGCGGGAGTTTCTCCCCCTACGAGCAGTACTTC.

This chain connects TRBV9 to TRBJ2-3; D gene uncertain. The CDR3 has 14 amino acids. Trimming shortened V by 6 bases and J by 2 bases, and 13 bases separated the two germline ends. Per the germline V gene, CDR1 is SGDLS and CDR2 is YYNGEE. As DNA, the CDR3 is TGTGCCAGCACTGGGCTATCCCTCACAGATACGCAGTATTTT. Translating gives CASTGLSLTDTQYF. Supplemented by reference TRBV9 and TRBJ2-3, the full variable domain reads DSGVTQTPKHLITATGQRVTLRCSPRSGDLSVYWYQQSLDQGLQFLIQYYNGEERAKGNILERFSAQQFPDLHSELNLSSLELGDSALYFCASTGLSLTDTQYFGPGTRLTVL.

The chain combines TRBV5-1 with TRBJ1-1; 8 positions agree with TRBD1. Trimming at V came to 6 bases and at J to 1 base, leaving 8 bases not matched to a gene. The length of the CDR3 is 15 residues. Germline values: CDR1 SGHRS, CDR2 YFSETQ. This CDR3 reads CASKSQGARNTEAFF. The CDR3 nucleotides are TGCGCCAGCAAATCCCAGGGGGCGCGGAACACTGAAGCTTTCTTT. The variable domain in full, with the rest retrieved from reference TRBV5-1 and TRBJ1-1, is KAGVTQTPRYLIKTRGQQVTLSCSPISGHRSVSWYQQTPGQGLQFLFEYFSETQRNKGNFPGRFSGRQFSNSRSEMNVSTLELGDSALYLCASKSQGARNTEAFFGQGTRLTVV.

This sequence joins TRBV11-2 and TRBJ1-1; 8 bases agree with TRBD1. The germline gives CDR1 SGHAT, CDR2 FQNNGV. V shed 3 bases and J 5 bases; nucleotides not matched to a gene: 5. The CDR3 consists of 14 residues. CDR3 nucleotide sequence: TGTGCCAGCAGCTTCCAGACAGGGGTGACTGAAGCTTTCTTT. This encodes CASSFQTGVTEAFF.

The rearrangement joins TRBV20-1 to TRBJ2-7; D is possibly TRBD1 or TRBD2 (5 bases each). The germline V and J ends were trimmed by 4 bases and 2 bases, with 9 bases remaining between them. The CDR3 has 12 residues. Germline CDR1 and CDR2: DFQATT and SNEGSKA (reference sequence). The CDR3 loop is CSATSRAYEQYF. The CDR3 bases are TGCAGTGCTACTAGCAGGGCCTACGAGCAGTACTTC.

Note on this clonotype: This may arise from a read error, as a much more abundant clone is one base away. The chain links TRBV9 to TRBJ2-5; D not certain. The germline V gene has CDR1 SGDLS and CDR2 YYNGEE. This CDR3 spans 15 amino acids. The V and J ends lost 3 bases and 1 base respectively, with 13 bases between them. The CDR3 loop is CASSAATTSQETQYF. CDR3 sequence (DNA): TGTGCCAGCAGCGCAGCTACGACAAGCCAAGAGACCCAGTACTTC.

V usage is TRBV7-9 and J usage is TRBJ1-1; no clear D gene. The V gene lost 4 bases and the J gene lost 2 bases, with 11 bases spanning the gap. This CDR3 has 14 amino acids. CDR1 SEHNR and CDR2 FQNEAQ come from the germline V gene (reference sequence). The CDR3 reads CASSSPVTNTEAFF. CDR3 DNA: TGTGCCAGCAGCTCCCCAGTAACCAACACTGAAGCTTTCTTT.

The chain uses TRBV5-6 and TRBJ1-4; 9 bases are shared with TRBD1. CDR1 is SGHDT, CDR2 YYEEEE, per germline. The CDR3 extends over 15 amino acids. V dropped 0 bases and J dropped 7; count of bases not matched to a gene: 4. Here the CDR3 reads CASSLGTGDSEKLFF. As DNA, the CDR3 is TGTGCCAGCAGCTTGGGGACAGGGGATAGTGAAAAACTGTTTTTT.

The chain combines TRBV19 with TRBJ1-5; weak D call: TRBD1 (6 bases). V gave up 7 bases and J gave up 0 bases, with 10 bases separating them. This CDR3 is 14 amino acids long. Germline loops: CDR1 LNHDA, CDR2 SQIVND (reference sequence). The CDR3 bases are TGTGCCAGTACGAACAGGGATAGCAATCAGCCCCAGCATTTT. Amino acid sequence: CASTNRDSNQPQHF.

This clonotype occurred a few times. This chain connects TRBV7-8 to TRBJ2-7; TRBD1 agrees at 8 bases. Per the germline V gene, CDR1 is SGHVS and CDR2 is FQNEAQ. The CDR3 extends over 15 amino acids. After removal of 1 base from V and 4 bases from J, the junction contained 6 bases not matched to a gene. CDR3 sequence reads: CASSLVTGVSYEQYF. The CDR3 bases are TGTGCCAGCAGCTTAGTGACAGGGGTTAGTTACGAGCAGTACTTC.

This clonotype occurred a few times. This chain connects TRBV12-3 or TRBV12-4 to TRBJ2-2; D is possibly TRBD1 (5 bases). The CDR3 totals 14 residues. The germline V and J ends were trimmed by 2 bases and 6 bases, with 10 bases remaining between them. CDR3 DNA sequence: TGTGCCAGCAGTTTAATTAGGGGCGCCGGGGAGCTGTTTTTT. Its translation: CASSLIRGAGELFF.

In the case of this clonotype: Since a much larger clone is just one base distant, this may be a read error. The chain recombines TRBV29-1 with TRBJ2-5, with D hard to call. CDR1 and CDR2 (germline): SQVTM, ANQGSEA. The CDR3 runs to 13 residues. CDR3 residues: CSIEDHRRETQYF. CDR3 bases: TGCAGCATTGAAGATCATCGGAGAGAGACCCAGTACTTC.

The table lists this clonotype with a few counts. Mismatch with germline at one junction end may stem from a read error. The CDR3 DNA sequence: TGCGCCAGCAGGGGGACAGGCGAATCCTATGGCTACACCTTC. Residues: CASRGTGESYGYTF. This chain connects TRBV7-9 to TRBJ1-2, with TRBD1 matching over 8 bases. CDR3 length equals 14 residues. Germline V gene lookup returns CDR1 SEHNR and CDR2 FQNEAQ (reference sequence). Based on the CDR3 plus reference TRBV7-9 and TRBJ1-2, the full variable domain is DTGVSQNPRHKITKRGQNVTFRCDPISEHNRLYWYRQTLGQGPEFLTYFQNEAQLEKSRLLSDRFSAERPKGSFSTLEIQRTEQGDSAMYLCASRGTGESYGYTFGSGTRLTVV.

The genes are TRBV10-3 and TRBJ1-6; D gene unclear. From germline, CDR1 is ENHRY and CDR2 SYGVKD. Trimming took 10 bases from V and 10 from J, leaving 14 bases between them. The CDR3 consists of 12 residues. The CDR3 sequence is CASGLIRSPLHF. The CDR3 nucleotides are TGTGCCAGCGGCCTTATTCGGTCACCCCTCCACTTT.

This clonotype showed up just a few times. The chain combines TRBV2 with TRBJ1-1; D gene ambiguous. The ends were cut back, 5 bases at V and 6 bases at J, with 22 bases in the middle. The V gene's germline CDR1 is SNHLY and CDR2 FYNNEI. The CDR3 contains 16 residues. CDR3: CASSLRVLRSGSEAFF. The DNA for the CDR3 is TGTGCCAGCAGTCTCCGGGTCCTTCGATCGGGCTCTGAAGCTTTCTTT. Variable domain in full (rest from reference TRBV2 and TRBJ1-1): EPEVTQTPSHQVTQMGQEVILRCVPISNHLYFYWYRQILGQKVEFLVSFYNNEISEKSEIFDDQFSVERPDGSNFTLKIRSTKLEDSAMYFCASSLRVLRSGSEAFFGQGTRLTVV.

This clonotype has more than one count but fewer than ten. The gene calls are TRBV6-5 and TRBJ1-1; D is unresolved. This CDR3 comprises 14 residues. Looked up from germline, CDR1 is MNHEY and CDR2 is SVGAGI. Between the trimmed V and J ends, which lost 0 bases and 5 bases, there was a span of 10 bases. CDR3 sequence (DNA): TGTGCCAGCAGTTACTCGGATGTGGGGACTGAAGCTTTCTTT. Translating gives CASSYSDVGTEAFF.

J is TRBJ1-1 and V is TRBV20-1; TRBD1 aligns across 8 bases. Trimming took 8 bases from V and 7 from J; bases not matched to a gene: 9. The germline gives CDR1 DFQATT, CDR2 SNEGSKA (reference sequence). The CDR3 covers 12 residues. CDR3 sequence: CSPGQGLIEAFF. DNA of the CDR3: TGCAGTCCTGGACAGGGACTTATTGAAGCTTTCTTT.

Concerning this clonotype itself: A much larger clone lies a single base off, so this may be a read error. The chain uses TRBV19 and TRBJ1-1, with D hard to call. There are 13 residues in the CDR3. Per germline, CDR1 LNHDA and CDR2 SQIVND (reference sequence). The CDR3 coding sequence is TGTGCCACCACAAGACTAATGAACGCTGAAGCTTTCTTT. As protein: CATTRLMNAEAFF.

The chain carries TRBV7-9 and TRBJ1-4, with 10 bases matching TRBD1. The length of the CDR3 is 16 residues. V shed 5 bases, J shed 4 bases, and the junction held 7 bases outside the gene matches. The germline V gene has CDR1 SEHNR and CDR2 FQNEAQ (reference sequence). The CDR3 nucleotides read TGTGCCAGCAGCACGCATGACAGGGGGCTTAATGAAAAACTGTTTTTT. This codes for CASSTHDRGLNEKLFF.